The source of this T cell receptor (beta chain) is a study of chemoradiotherapy in HPV16-positive cancers. The protocol was immunoSEQ multiplex PCR, while the TCRdb copy is restricted to in-frame clones and leaves out a portion. Of tens of thousands of clones listed, about nine tenths were seen once; the top ten hold 3% to 3.5%. On this clone: What it binds is unknown.

Findings of the study overall: Non-HPV-specific T cells did not expand in tumors during treatment, whereas candidate HPV-specific clones and E7-related motifs did.

The V end was cut by 0 bases, the J end by 7 bases, with 21 bases between. The length of the CDR3 is 16 residues. The V gene's germline CDR1 is GTSNPN and CDR2 SVGIG (reference sequence). The specimen comprised blood, sampled from a patient who underwent chemoradiotherapy. The V gene is TRBV30, the J gene TRBJ1-2, with TRBD1 as a possible D gene (5 bases). This sequence was found in a human donor with HPV-associated anogenital cancer. In DNA, the CDR3 is TGTGCCTGGAGTGTAGGCAGGGTAAGGGGCGGCCGTGGCTACACCTTC. Amino acids: CAWSVGRVRGGRGYTF.